This T cell receptor beta chain was captured by sequencing in a study of blood T cell repertoires in COVID-19. Study background: Acute and convalescent COVID-19 specimens originated in the United States, Italy and Spain. From T cells, B-cell-depleted T cells, or PBMCs came the material, which was cDNA or gDNA.

Seattle enrolled patients during active infection and tracked them longitudinally. CDR3 length: 13 residues. The V gene end was trimmed by 4 bases and the J gene end by 6 bases; junction bases not matched to a gene: 4. Germline assignment: CDR1 LGHDT and CDR2 YNNKEL (reference sequence). Per the study methods: Counts of nucleated cells, estimated from reference gene primer amplification, were obtained. Assay used: immunoSEQ multiplex PCR; TCRdb lists only in-frame clones, some missing. That table gives V, J and clone size, and the DNA gave D and trimming. The sample yields 200,000 or so clones, about 94% seen once.

The source is a man aged 55 to 69 with COVID-19, enrolled during active disease. Sequenced material: peripheral blood. The rearrangement links TRBV3-1 (or the pseudogene TRBV3-2) to TRBJ2-3; 7 nucleotides align to TRBD1. The DNA for the CDR3 is TGTGCCAGCAGCCTTAGGGGGCGTGATACGCAGTATTTT. Encoded protein: CASSLRGRDTQYF.